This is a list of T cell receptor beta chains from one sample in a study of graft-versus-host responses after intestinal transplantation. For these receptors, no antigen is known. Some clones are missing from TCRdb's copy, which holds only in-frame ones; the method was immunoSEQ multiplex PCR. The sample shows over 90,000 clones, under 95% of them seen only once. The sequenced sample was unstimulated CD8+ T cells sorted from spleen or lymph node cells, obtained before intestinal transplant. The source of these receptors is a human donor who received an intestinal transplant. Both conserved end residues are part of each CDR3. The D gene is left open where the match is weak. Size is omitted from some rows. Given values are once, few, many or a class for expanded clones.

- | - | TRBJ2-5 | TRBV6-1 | CASSEAETQYF | TGTGCCAGCAGTGAAGCGGAGACCCAGTACTTC
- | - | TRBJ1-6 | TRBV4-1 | CASSLHTDSYNSPLHF | TGCGCCAGCAGCCTTCATACTGACTCCTATAATTCACCCCTCCACTTT
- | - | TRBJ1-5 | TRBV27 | CASRPGTREQPQHF | TGTGCCAGCAGGCCGGGGACCCGGGAACAGCCCCAGCATTTT
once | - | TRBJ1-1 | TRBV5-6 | CASSLLFTTHGNTEAFF | TGTGCCAGCAGCTTGCTTTTCACCACACACGGGAACACTGAAGCTTTCTTT
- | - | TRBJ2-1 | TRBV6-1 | CASSEADGTAPWQFF | TGTGCCAGCAGTGAAGCGGACGGGACGGCCCCGTGGCAGTTCTTC
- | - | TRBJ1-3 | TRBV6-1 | CASSELGVGNTIYF | TGTGCCAGCAGTGAATTAGGGGTTGGAAACACCATATATTTT
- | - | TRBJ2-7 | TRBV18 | CASSPEGGPAYEQYF | TGTGCCAGCTCACCAGAAGGGGGTCCGGCGTACGAGCAGTACTTC
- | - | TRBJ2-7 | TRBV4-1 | CASSQGGLNPSYEQYF | TGCGCCAGCAGCCAAGGAGGACTGAACCCTTCCTACGAGCAGTACTTC
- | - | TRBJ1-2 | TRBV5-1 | CASSLEVWGQGYTF | TGCGCCAGCAGCTTGGAGGTCTGGGGGCAAGGCTACACCTTC
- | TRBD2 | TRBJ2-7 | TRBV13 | CASSLRGLAGEYEQYF | TGTGCCAGCAGCTTAAGGGGACTAGCGGGGGAGTACGAGCAGTACTTC
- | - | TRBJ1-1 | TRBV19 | CASSFSLSTEAFF | TGTGCCAGTAGTTTTTCCCTTAGCACTGAAGCTTTCTTT
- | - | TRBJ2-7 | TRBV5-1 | CASSLARRNEQYF | TGCGCCAGCAGCTTGGCGAGGCGGAACGAGCAGTACTTC
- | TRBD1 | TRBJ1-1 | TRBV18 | CASSPDREWNTEAFF | TGTGCCAGCTCACCGGACAGGGAATGGAACACTGAAGCTTTCTTT
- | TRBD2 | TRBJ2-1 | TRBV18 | CASSPPSGGIEQFF | TGTGCCAGCTCACCACCTAGCGGGGGGATCGAGCAGTTCTTC
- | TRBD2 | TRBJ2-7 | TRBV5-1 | CASSLGPSGGAYEQYF | TGCGCCAGCAGCTTGGGTCCTAGCGGGGGAGCCTACGAGCAGTACTTC
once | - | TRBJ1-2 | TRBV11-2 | CASSQRGPNGYTF | TGTGCCAGCAGCCAAAGGGGACCTAATGGCTACACCTTC
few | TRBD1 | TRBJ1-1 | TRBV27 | CASSWGGQGSTEAFF | TGTGCCAGCAGTTGGGGGGGACAGGGAAGCACTGAAGCTTTCTTT
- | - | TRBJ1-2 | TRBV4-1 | CASSQDGGHGYTF | TGCGCCAGCAGCCAAGATGGGGGTCATGGCTACACCTTC
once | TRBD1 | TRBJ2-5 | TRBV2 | CASSGTGARETQYF | TGTGCCAGCAGTGGGACAGGGGCGAGGGAGACCCAGTACTTC
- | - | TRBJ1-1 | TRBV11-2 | CASSLGANTEAFF | TGTGCCAGCAGCTTAGGAGCGAACACTGAAGCTTTCTTT
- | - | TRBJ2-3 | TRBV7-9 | CASSLRDTDTQYF | TGTGCCAGCAGCTTAAGGGACACAGATACGCAGTATTTT
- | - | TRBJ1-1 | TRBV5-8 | CASSLGHDSKRGAFF | TGTGCCAGCAGCTTGGGACACGACAGCAAACGTGGTGCTTTCTTT
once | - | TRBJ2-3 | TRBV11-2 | CASSLSGADTQYF | TGTGCCAGCAGCTTATCCGGGGCAGATACGCAGTATTTT
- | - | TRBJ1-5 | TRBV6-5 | CASSGGQSGNQPQHF | TGTGCCAGCAGTGGGGGGCAGTCCGGCAATCAGCCCCAGCATTTT
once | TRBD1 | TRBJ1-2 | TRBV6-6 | CASSASTGFYYGYTF | TGTGCCAGCAGTGCCTCGACAGGGTTCTACTATGGCTACACCTTC
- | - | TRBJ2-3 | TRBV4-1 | CASRGSTDTQYF | TGCGCCAGCAGGGGCAGCACAGATACGCAGTATTTT
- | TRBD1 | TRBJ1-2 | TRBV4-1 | CASSQPGQYGYTF | TGCGCCAGCAGCCAACCGGGACAGTATGGCTACACCTTC
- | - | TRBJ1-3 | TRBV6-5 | CASRRAHSGNTIYF | TGTGCCAGTAGGAGGGCCCACTCTGGAAACACCATATATTTT
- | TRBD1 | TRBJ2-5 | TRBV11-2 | CASSYPLTGGVGQETQYF | TGTGCCAGCAGCTACCCGTTGACAGGGGGCGTGGGGCAAGAGACCCAGTACTTC
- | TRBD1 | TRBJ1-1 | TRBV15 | CATSRSGQGNTEAFF | TGTGCCACCAGCAGATCCGGACAGGGGAACACTGAAGCTTTCTTT
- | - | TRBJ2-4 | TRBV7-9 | CASSSPDKNIQYF | TGTGCCAGCAGCTCCCCGGACAAAAACATTCAGTACTTC
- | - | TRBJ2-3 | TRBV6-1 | CASSEVPITDTQYF | TGTGCCAGCAGTGAAGTCCCAATAACAGATACGCAGTATTTT
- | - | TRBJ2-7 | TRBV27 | CASSLTPASSYEQYF | TGTGCCAGCAGTCTGACACCAGCTAGCTCCTACGAGCAGTACTTC
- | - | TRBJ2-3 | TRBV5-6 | CASSLVADSSTQYF | TGTGCCAGCAGCTTGGTTGCGGATAGCTCTACGCAGTATTTT
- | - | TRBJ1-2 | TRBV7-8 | CASSPDNYGYTF | TGTGCCAGCAGCCCTGATAACTATGGCTACACCTTC
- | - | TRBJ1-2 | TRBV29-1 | CSVEGGGPDYGYTF | TGCAGCGTTGAGGGCGGCGGTCCTGACTATGGCTACACCTTC
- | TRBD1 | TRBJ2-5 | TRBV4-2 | CASSQEMATDRTTYQETQYF | TGTGCCAGCAGCCAAGAGATGGCAACGGACAGGACAACCTACCAAGAGACCCAGTACTTC
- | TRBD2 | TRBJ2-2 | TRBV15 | CATSRATSPGELFF | TGTGCCACCAGCAGAGCGACTAGCCCCGGGGAGCTGTTTTTT
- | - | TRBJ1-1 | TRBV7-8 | CASSSTASWRTEAFF | TGTGCCAGCAGCTCGACAGCCTCATGGAGGACTGAAGCTTTCTTT
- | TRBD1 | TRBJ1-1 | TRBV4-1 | CASSPLDRASSEAFF | TGCGCCAGCAGCCCGCTTGACAGGGCATCATCTGAAGCTTTCTTT
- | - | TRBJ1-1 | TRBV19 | CASSIFGGNMNTEAFF | TGTGCCAGTAGTATATTTGGAGGGAACATGAACACTGAAGCTTTCTTT
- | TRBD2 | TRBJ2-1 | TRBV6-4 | CASSVRPGLAGSSYNEQFF | TGTGCCAGCAGCGTACGTCCGGGACTAGCGGGCAGCTCCTACAATGAGCAGTTCTTC